This paragraph covers one T cell receptor (beta chain) sequence. Antigen specificity is unknown. Sequenced by immunoSEQ multiplex PCR; TCRdb stores in-frame clones only, minus some. Of about 110,000 clones in the sample, roughly 87% are singletons; the top ten hold 8.5% to 10%. These data come from a study of T cell responses to AZD1222 COVID-19 vaccine. For the study at large: Second-dose groups at about 4 or about 12 weeks were pooled.

General study results and limits: No repertoire was sampled before or during the peak T cell response, only after it. Along spike, vaccine-associated CD4 TCRs were found throughout, with dominance at 160-218 and 743-854. Receipt of two AZD1222 doses was followed by a rise in Spike-specific TCR breadth and depth.

The sample in question was peripheral blood, obtained on day 0 of AZD1222 vaccination. The TCR comes from an adult in good health.

DNA of the CDR3: TGTGCCAGCAGCTCGTTAGCGGGGGGGCTGGATACGCAGTATTTT. This sequence encodes CASSSLAGGLDTQYF. The genes are TRBV7-9 and TRBJ2-3; 11 bases fit TRBD2. After removal of 4 bases from V and 6 bases from J, the junction contained 6 bases not matched to a gene. Per the germline V gene, CDR1 is SEHNR and CDR2 is FQNEAQ (reference sequence). The CDR3 has 15 amino acids.